What follows is one TCR beta chain and its context. This sample was taken from a study of blood T cell repertoires in COVID-19. At the level of the study: Spain, Italy and the United States supplied samples that represented acute and convalescent COVID-19.

TCRdb's table, derived via immunoSEQ multiplex PCR, lists solely in-frame clones and lacks some. Of a few hundred thousand clones in the sample, 88% are singletons; the top ten hold approximately 4%. This TCR came from a man aged 55 to 69 who had recovered from COVID-19. The specimen sequenced was peripheral blood.

CDR3 protein: CASSLVGTGITGELFF. The CDR3 bases are TGTGCCAGCAGCTTGGTCGGGACAGGTATCACCGGGGAGCTGTTTTTT. The rearrangement joins TRBV5-5 to TRBJ2-2; TRBD1 agrees at 8 bases. Germline lookup yields CDR1 SGHKS and CDR2 YYEKEE (reference sequence). The V and J ends lost 0 bases and 4 bases, in that order; junction bases with no gene match: 5. The CDR3 is made up of 16 amino acids.